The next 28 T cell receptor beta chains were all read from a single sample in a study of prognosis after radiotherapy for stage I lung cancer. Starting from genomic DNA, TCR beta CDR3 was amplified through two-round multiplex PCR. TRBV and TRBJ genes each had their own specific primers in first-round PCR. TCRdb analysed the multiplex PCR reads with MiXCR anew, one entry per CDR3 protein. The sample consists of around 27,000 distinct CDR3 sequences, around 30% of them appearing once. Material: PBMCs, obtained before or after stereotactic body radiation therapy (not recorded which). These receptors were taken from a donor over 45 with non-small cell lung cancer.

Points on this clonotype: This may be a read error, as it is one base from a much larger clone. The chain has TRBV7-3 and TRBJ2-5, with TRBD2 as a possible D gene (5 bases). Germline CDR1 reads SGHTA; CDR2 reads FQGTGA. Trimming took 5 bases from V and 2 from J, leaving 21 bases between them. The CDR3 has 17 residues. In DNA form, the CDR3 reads TGTGCCAGCAGCCGCCCCGTACGCGGGTTACGTCAAGAGACCCAGTACTTC. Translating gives CASSRPVRGLRQETQYF.

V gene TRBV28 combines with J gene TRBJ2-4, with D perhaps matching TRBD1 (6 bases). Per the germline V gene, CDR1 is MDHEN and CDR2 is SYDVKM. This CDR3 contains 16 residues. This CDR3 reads CTNSPGQFLAKNIQYF. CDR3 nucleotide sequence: TGTACCAACAGCCCTGGACAGTTTTTAGCCAAAAACATTCAGTACTTC.

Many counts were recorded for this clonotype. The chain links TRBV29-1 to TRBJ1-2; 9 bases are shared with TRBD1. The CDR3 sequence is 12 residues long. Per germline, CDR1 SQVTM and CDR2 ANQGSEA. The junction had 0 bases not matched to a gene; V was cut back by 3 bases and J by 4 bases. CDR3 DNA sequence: TGCAGCGTTGAGACAGGGGGCTATGGCTACACCTTC. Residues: CSVETGGYGYTF.

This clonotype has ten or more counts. DNA for the CDR3: TGCGCCAGCAGCCAAGATCGAACAGGGGGTGACTATGGCTACACCTTC. This translates into CASSQDRTGGDYGYTF. The chain has TRBV4-1 and TRBJ1-2, with 8 bases matching TRBD1. This CDR3 spans 16 amino acids. Germline loops: CDR1 MGHRA, CDR2 YSYEKL. The V segment lost 0 bases and the J segment 3 bases; nucleotides outside the gene matches: 6.

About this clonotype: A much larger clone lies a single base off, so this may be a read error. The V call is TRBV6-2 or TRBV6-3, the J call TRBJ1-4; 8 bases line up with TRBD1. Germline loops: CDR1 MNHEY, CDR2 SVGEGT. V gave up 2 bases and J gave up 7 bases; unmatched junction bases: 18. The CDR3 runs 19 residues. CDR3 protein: CASSYRPPPGQGSGEKLFF. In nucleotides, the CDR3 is TGTGCCAGCAGTTACCGCCCACCTCCCGGACAGGGCTCAGGTGAAAAACTGTTTTTT.

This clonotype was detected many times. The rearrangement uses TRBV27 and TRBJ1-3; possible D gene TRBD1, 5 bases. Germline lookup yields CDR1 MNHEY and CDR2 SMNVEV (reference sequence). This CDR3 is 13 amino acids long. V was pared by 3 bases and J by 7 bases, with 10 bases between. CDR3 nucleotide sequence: TGTGCCAGCAGTTTCCAGGGCTCTAACACCATATATTTT. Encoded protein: CASSFQGSNTIYF.

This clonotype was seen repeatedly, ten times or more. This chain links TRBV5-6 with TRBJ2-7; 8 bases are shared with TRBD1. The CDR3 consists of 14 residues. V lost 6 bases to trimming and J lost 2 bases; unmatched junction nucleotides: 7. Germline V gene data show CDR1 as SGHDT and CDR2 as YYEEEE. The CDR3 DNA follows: TGTGCCAGCAACCGGGACAGGAGTGCCTACGAGCAGTACTTC. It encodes CASNRDRSAYEQYF.

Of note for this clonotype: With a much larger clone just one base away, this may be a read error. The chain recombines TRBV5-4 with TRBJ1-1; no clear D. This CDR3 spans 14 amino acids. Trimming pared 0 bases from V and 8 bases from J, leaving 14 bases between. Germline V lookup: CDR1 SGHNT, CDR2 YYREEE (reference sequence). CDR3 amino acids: CASSLEGRCTEAFF. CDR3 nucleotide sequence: TGTGCCAGCAGCTTGGAGGGCAGATGTACAGAAGCTTTCTTT.

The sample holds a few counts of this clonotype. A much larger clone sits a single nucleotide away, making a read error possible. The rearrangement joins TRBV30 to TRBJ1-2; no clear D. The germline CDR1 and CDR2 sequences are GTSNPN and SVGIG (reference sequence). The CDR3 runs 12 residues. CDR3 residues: CAWSVGNYGYAF. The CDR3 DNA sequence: TGTGCCTGGAGTGTAGGCAACTATGGCTACGCCTTC.

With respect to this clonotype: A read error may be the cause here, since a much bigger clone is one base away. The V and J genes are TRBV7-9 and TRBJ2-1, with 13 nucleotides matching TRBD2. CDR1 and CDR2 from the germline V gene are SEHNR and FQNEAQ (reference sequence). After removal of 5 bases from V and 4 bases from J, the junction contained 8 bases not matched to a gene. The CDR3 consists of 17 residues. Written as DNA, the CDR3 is TGTGCCAGCAGCGGGGGGACTAGCGGGGCGGTATACAATGAGCAGTTCTTC. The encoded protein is CASSGGTSGAVYNEQFF.

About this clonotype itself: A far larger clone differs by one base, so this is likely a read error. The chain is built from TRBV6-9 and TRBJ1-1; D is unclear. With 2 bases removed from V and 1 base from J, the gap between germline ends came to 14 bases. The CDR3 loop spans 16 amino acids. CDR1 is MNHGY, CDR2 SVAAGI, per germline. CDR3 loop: CASSYGQVFGNTEAFF. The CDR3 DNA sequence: TGTGCCAGCAGTTATGGGCAGGTGTTTGGGAACACTGAAGCTTTCTTT.

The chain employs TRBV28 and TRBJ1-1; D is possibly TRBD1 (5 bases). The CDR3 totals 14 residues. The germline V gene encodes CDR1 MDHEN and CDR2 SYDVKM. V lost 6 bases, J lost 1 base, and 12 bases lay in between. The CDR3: CASSRDLENTEAFF. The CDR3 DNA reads TGTGCCAGCAGCAGGGACTTAGAGAACACTGAAGCTTTCTTT.

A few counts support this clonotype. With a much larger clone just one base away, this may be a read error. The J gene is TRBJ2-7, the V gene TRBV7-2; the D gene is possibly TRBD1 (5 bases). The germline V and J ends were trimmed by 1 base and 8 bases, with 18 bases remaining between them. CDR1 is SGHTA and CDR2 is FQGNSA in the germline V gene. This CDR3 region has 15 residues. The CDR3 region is CASSLVDLIKDKQYF. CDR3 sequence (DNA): TGTGCCAGCAGCTTAGTAGACTTAATTAAGGACAAGCAGTACTTC.

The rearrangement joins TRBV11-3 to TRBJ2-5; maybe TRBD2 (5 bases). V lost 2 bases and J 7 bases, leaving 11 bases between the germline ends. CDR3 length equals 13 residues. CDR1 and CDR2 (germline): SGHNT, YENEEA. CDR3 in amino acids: CASSLSADVTQYF. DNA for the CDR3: TGTGCCAGCAGCTTATCAGCGGATGTGACCCAGTACTTC.

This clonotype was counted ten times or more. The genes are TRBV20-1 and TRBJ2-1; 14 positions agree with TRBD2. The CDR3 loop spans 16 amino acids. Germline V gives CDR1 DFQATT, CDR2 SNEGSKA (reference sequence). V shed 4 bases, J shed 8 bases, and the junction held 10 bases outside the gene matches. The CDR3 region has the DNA TGCAGTGCTACTCCTCGACTAGCGGGGGGGGGCGATGAGCAGTTCTTC. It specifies CSATPRLAGGGDEQFF.

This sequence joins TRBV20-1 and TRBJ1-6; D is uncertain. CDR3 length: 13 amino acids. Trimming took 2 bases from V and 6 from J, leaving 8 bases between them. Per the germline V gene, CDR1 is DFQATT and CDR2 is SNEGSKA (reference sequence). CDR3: CSARQDLNSPLHF. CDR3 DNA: TGCAGTGCTAGACAGGATCTTAATTCACCCCTCCACTTT.

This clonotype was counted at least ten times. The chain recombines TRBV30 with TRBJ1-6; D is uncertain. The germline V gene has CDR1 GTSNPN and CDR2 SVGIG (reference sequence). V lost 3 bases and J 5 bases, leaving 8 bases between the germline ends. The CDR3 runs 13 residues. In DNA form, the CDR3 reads TGTGCCTGGAGGTCCGGGAATAATTCACCCCTCCACTTT. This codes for CAWRSGNNSPLHF.

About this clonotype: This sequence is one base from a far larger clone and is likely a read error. The CDR3 here is CANKQKVYEQYF. The CDR3 nucleotides read TGTGCCAACAAACAGAAGGTCTACGAGCAGTACTTC. This sequence joins TRBV6-8 and TRBJ2-7; no reliable D call. This CDR3 is built from 12 residues. Germline CDR1 MNHGY, CDR2 SAAAGT. Between the trimmed V and J ends, which lost 10 bases and 3 bases, there was a span of 13 bases.

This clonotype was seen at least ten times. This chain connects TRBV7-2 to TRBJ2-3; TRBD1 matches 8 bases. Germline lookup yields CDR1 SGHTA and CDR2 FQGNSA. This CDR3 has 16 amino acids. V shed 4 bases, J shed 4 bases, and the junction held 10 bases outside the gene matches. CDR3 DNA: TGTGCCAGCAGCTCCAGACGGACAGGGCTGGCAGATACGCAGTATTTT. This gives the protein CASSSRRTGLADTQYF. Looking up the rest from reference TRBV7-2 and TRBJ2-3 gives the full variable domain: GAGVSQSPSNKVTEKGKDVELRCDPISGHTALYWYRQSLGQGLEFLIYFQGNSAPDKSGLPSDRFSAERTGGSVSTLTIQRTQQEDSAVYLCASSSRRTGLADTQYFGPGTRLTVL.

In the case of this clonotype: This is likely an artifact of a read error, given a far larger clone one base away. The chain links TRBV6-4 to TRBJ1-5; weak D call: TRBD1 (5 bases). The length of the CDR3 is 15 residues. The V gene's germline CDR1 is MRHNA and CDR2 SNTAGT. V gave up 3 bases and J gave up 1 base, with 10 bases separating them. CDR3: CASSELGVSNQPQHF. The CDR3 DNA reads TGTGCCAGCAGTGAGCTAGGGGTCAGCAATCAGCCCCAGCATTTT.

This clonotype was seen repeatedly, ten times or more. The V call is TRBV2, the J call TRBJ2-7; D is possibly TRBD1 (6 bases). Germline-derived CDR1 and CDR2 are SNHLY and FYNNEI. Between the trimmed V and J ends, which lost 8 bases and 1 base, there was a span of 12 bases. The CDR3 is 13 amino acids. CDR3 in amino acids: CASGQFGSYEQYF. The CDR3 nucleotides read TGTGCCAGCGGACAGTTTGGTTCCTACGAGCAGTACTTC.

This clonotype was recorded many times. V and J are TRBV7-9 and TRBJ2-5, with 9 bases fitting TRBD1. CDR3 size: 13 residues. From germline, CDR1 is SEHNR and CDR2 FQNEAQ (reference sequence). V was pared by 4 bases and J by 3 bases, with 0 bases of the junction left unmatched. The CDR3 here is CASSWTGEETQYF. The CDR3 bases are TGTGCCAGCAGCTGGACAGGGGAAGAGACCCAGTACTTC. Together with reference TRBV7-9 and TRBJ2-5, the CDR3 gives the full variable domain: DTGVSQNPRHKITKRGQNVTFRCDPISEHNRLYWYRQTLGQGPEFLTYFQNEAQLEKSRLLSDRFSAERPKGSFSTLEIQRTEQGDSAMYLCASSWTGEETQYFGPGTRLLVL.

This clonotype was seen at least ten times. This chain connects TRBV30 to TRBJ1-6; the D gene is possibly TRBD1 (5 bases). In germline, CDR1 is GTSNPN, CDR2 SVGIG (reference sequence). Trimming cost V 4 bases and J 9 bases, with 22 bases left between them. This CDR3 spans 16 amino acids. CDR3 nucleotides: TGTGCCTGGACCCCCCCGAAGGGGTTCGAGGGTTCACCCCTCCACTTT. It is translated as CAWTPPKGFEGSPLHF. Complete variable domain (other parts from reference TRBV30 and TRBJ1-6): SQTIHQWPATLVQPVGSPLSLECTVEGTSNPNLYWYRQAAGRGLQLLFYSVGIGQISSEVPQNLSASRPQDRQFILSSKKLLLSDSGFYLCAWTPPKGFEGSPLHFGNGTRLTVT.

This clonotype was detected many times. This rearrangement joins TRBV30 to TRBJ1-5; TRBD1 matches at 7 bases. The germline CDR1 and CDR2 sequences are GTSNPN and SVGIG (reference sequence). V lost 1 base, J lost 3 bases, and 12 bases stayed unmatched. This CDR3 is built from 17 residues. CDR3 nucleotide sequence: TGTGCCTGGAGTGATCAACCGGGACAGCTGATCAATCAGCCCCAGCATTTT. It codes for CAWSDQPGQLINQPQHF. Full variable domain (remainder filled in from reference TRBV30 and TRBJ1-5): SQTIHQWPATLVQPVGSPLSLECTVEGTSNPNLYWYRQAAGRGLQLLFYSVGIGQISSEVPQNLSASRPQDRQFILSSKKLLLSDSGFYLCAWSDQPGQLINQPQHFGDGTRLSIL.

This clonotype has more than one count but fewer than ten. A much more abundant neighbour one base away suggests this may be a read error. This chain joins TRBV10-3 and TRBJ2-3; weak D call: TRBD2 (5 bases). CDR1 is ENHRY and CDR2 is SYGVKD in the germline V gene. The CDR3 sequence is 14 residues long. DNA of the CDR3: TGTGCCGCAGGAGGAGGCAGTAGCACAGATACGCAGTGTTTT. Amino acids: CAAGGGSSTDTQCF.

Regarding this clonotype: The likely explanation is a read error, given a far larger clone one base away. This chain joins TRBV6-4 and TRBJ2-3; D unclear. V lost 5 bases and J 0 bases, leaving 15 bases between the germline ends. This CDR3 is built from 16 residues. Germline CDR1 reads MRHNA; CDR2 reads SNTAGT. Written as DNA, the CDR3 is TGTGCCAGCAGTTACTTAACATGGCTTAGCACAGATACGCAGTATTTT. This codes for CASSYLTWLSTDTQYF.

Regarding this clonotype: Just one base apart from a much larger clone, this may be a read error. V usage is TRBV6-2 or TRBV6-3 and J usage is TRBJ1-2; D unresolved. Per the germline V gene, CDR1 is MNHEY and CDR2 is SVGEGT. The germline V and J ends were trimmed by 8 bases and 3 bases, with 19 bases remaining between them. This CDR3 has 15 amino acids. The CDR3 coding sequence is TGTGCCAGCTGGGCCACCGGGGATTGTCACTATGGCTACACCTTC. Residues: CASWATGDCHYGYTF.

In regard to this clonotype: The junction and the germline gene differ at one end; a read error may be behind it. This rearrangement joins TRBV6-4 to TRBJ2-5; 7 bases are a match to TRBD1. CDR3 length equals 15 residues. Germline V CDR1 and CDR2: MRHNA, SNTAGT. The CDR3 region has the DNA TGTGTCAGCAGTTACACAGGGGATTCCTACAATGAGCAGTACTTC. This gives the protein CVSSYTGDSYNEQYF.